Listed here are 27 T cell receptor beta chains from one sample, sequenced in a study of cytomegalovirus exposure and HLA in healthy donors. Primers included in the PCR were 60 Vbeta and 13 Jbeta primers. The data were produced by immunoSEQ multiplex PCR, yet TCRdb's version contains in-frame clones alone and is incomplete. The sample carries over 150,000 clones, around 73% recorded once. Sequenced material: PBMCs. Source of these receptors: a woman between 18 and 29 years old in good health and CMV-seropositive.

This chain uses TRBV18 with TRBJ1-1; 8 positions match TRBD1. Germline V gene data show CDR1 as KGHSH and CDR2 as LQKENI. Unmatched junction bases numbered 6, after V lost 4 bases and J lost 2 bases. The CDR3 contains 15 residues. The CDR3 here is CASSQGQGSNTEAFF. In nucleotides, the CDR3 is TGTGCCAGCTCACAAGGACAGGGATCCAACACTGAAGCTTTCTTT.

This clone turned up a few times. This chain joins TRBV7-2 and TRBJ2-5; 13 bases line up with TRBD2. CDR3 size: 14 residues. Trimming cost V 6 bases and J 5 bases; bases outside gene matches: 3. In germline, CDR1 is SGHTA, CDR2 FQGNSA. The CDR3 bases are TGTGCCAGCAGTTCGGGACTAGCGGGGGAGACCCAGTACTTC. Protein product: CASSSGLAGETQYF.

This clone was observed a single time. The chain has TRBV7-7 and TRBJ1-5; TRBD1 matches 8 bases. The CDR3 is made up of 13 amino acids. CDR1 is SSHAT and CDR2 is FNYEAQ in the germline V gene (reference sequence). CDR3 nucleotides: TGTGCTAGCCAGGACAGGGTCAATCAGCCCCAGCATTTT. Translation: CASQDRVNQPQHF.

This rearrangement joins TRBV6-1 to TRBJ2-3, with 7 bases identical to TRBD2. V shed 0 bases and J 2 bases; nucleotides not matched to a gene: 11. Per the germline V gene, CDR1 is MNHNS and CDR2 is SASEGT. The CDR3 has 18 residues. CDR3 residues: CASSEAKVRDYNTDTQYF. DNA of the CDR3: TGTGCCAGCAGTGAAGCGAAGGTCCGGGACTATAACACAGATACGCAGTATTTT.

The V and J genes are TRBV5-1 and TRBJ1-1; D remains ambiguous. Per the germline V gene, CDR1 is SGHRS and CDR2 is YFSETQ. The CDR3 consists of 14 residues. V lost 1 base and J lost 0, with 7 bases in between. CDR3 nucleotide sequence: TGCGCCAGCAGCTTGACGTCGGTGAACACTGAAGCTTTCTTT. As protein: CASSLTSVNTEAFF.

The rearrangement joins TRBV11-2 to TRBJ1-1; D not certain. The CDR3 has 14 amino acids. Germline V gives CDR1 SGHAT, CDR2 FQNNGV. The V and J ends lost 4 bases and 6 bases respectively, with 15 bases between them. The CDR3 loop reads CASSSSGRASEAFF. Written as DNA, the CDR3 is TGTGCCAGCAGCTCTAGCGGACGGGCTTCTGAAGCTTTCTTT.

This clone was seen a few times. The V call is TRBV9, the J call TRBJ2-3; 7 positions agree with TRBD2. V gave up 4 bases and J gave up 1 base; unmatched junction bases: 6. Per germline, CDR1 SGDLS and CDR2 YYNGEE. CDR3 length: 15 amino acids. The CDR3 is CASSSRLARTDTQYF. DNA for the CDR3: TGTGCCAGCAGCTCCAGACTAGCCCGCACAGATACGCAGTATTTT.

The sample holds a few counts of this clone. This chain uses TRBV15 with TRBJ2-3; TRBD2 matches 11 bases. The CDR3 length is 13 residues. V shed 5 bases, J shed 6 bases, and the junction held 1 base outside the gene matches. Germline V gene data show CDR1 as LNHNV and CDR2 as YYDKDF (reference sequence). The DNA for the CDR3 is TGTGCCACCAGCTTAGCGGGGGGGGATACGCAGTATTTT. The encoded protein is CATSLAGGDTQYF.

The V gene is TRBV19, the J gene TRBJ1-2, with a tentative D call TRBD1 (6 bases). Germline assignment: CDR1 LNHDA and CDR2 SQIVND (reference sequence). The CDR3 covers 12 residues. Trimming removed 9 bases from V and 5 bases from J, with 13 bases in between. The CDR3 loop is CASEGQGYGYTF. The CDR3 DNA reads TGTGCCAGCGAGGGACAAGGGTATGGCTACACCTTC.

This clone was seen a single time. The chain uses TRBV5-5 and TRBJ2-7, with 7 bases identical to TRBD1. This CDR3 is 14 amino acids long. The ends lost 4 bases at V and 3 bases at J; junction bases unmatched: 7. Per germline, CDR1 SGHKS and CDR2 YYEKEE (reference sequence). In DNA form, the CDR3 reads TGTGCCAGCAGCGCCGAGACAGGGAACTACGAGCAGTACTTC. Residues: CASSAETGNYEQYF. The complete variable domain, with remaining parts taken from reference TRBV5-5 and TRBJ2-7, reads DAGVTQSPTHLIKTRGQQVTLRCSPISGHKSVSWYQQVLGQGPQFIFQYYEKEERGRGNFPDRFSARQFPNYSSELNVNALLLGDSALYLCASSAETGNYEQYFGPGTRLTVT.

This clone was counted a few times. V usage is TRBV27 and J usage is TRBJ1-5, with 7 bases fitting TRBD1. Germline V lookup: CDR1 MNHEY, CDR2 SMNVEV (reference sequence). The CDR3 contains 18 residues. The J segment lost 0 bases and the V segment lost 0 bases, leaving 8 bases of the junction unmatched. CDR3: CASSLSGTVIYSNQPQHF. The DNA of the CDR3 is TGTGCCAGCAGTTTATCGGGGACAGTTATTTATAGCAATCAGCCCCAGCATTTT.

V gene TRBV18 combines with J gene TRBJ1-2; D unclear. Trimming cost V 6 bases and J 7 bases, with 15 bases left between them. Germline-derived CDR1 and CDR2 are KGHSH and LQKENI. The CDR3 totals 13 residues. CDR3 DNA: TGTGCCAGCTCTGGGCCAAGCCTGAGTGGCTACACCTTC. This codes for CASSGPSLSGYTF.

The J gene is TRBJ1-4, the V gene TRBV14; 7 bases match TRBD1. The CDR3 extends over 13 amino acids. Germline values: CDR1 SGHDN, CDR2 FVKESK. After removal of 7 bases from V and 4 bases from J, the junction contained 3 bases not matched to a gene. The CDR3 here is CASKGQLNEKLFF. For the CDR3, the DNA is TGTGCCAGCAAGGGACAGCTTAATGAAAAACTGTTTTTT.

In this sample, this clone turned up a few times. The chain is built from TRBV10-3 and TRBJ1-4; possibly TRBD1 for D (5 bases). V was cut by 0 bases and J by 7 bases, with 12 bases left in between. CDR1 and CDR2 from the germline V gene are ENHRY and SYGVKD. CDR3 length equals 15 residues. CDR3 loop: CAISESSRGGEKLFF. CDR3 sequence (DNA): TGTGCCATCAGTGAGTCCTCTCGGGGGGGTGAAAAACTGTTTTTT.

V usage is TRBV7-9 and J usage is TRBJ2-1, with 10 nucleotides matching TRBD2. Germline V gene sequence: CDR1 SEHNR, CDR2 FQNEAQ (reference sequence). With 4 bases clipped from V and 0 bases from J, the junction kept 6 bases outside the gene matches. The CDR3 sequence is 17 residues long. The CDR3 DNA is TGTGCCAGCAGCTCCTATAGCGGGGGGAGCTCCTACAATGAGCAGTTCTTC. Encoded protein: CASSSYSGGSSYNEQFF.

The chain joins TRBV9 to TRBJ2-7, with 7 bases lining up with TRBD1. This CDR3 comprises 15 residues. V was clipped by 4 bases and J by 2 bases; unmatched bases: 9. CDR1 is SGDLS and CDR2 is YYNGEE in the germline V gene. CDR3 in amino acids: CASSQDRVGAYEQYF. The CDR3 nucleotides are TGTGCCAGCAGCCAAGACAGGGTGGGCGCCTACGAGCAGTACTTC.

This chain uses TRBV5-1 with TRBJ2-3; 11 bases line up with TRBD2. V was clipped by 3 bases and J by 10 bases; unmatched bases: 10. CDR3 length equals 15 residues. CDR1 and CDR2 from the germline V gene are SGHRS and YFSETQ. CDR3 in DNA: TGCGCCAGCAGCTCGAACTTGGGACTAGCGGATTCGCAGTATTTT. It yields the protein CASSSNLGLADSQYF.

The sample holds a few counts of this clone. The gene calls are TRBV6-5 and TRBJ1-3, with D tentatively TRBD1 (6 bases). The CDR3 spans 14 residues. CDR1 and CDR2 from the germline V gene are MNHEY and SVGAGI. V shed 6 bases and J shed 0 bases, with 9 bases lying between them. CDR3 in DNA: TGTGCCAGCAGGAAAGGGGGCTCTGGAAACACCATATATTTT. The encoded protein is CASRKGGSGNTIYF.

J is TRBJ1-5 and V is TRBV5-6; 9 bases match TRBD1. With V trimmed by 4 bases and J by 4 bases, 6 bases remained unmatched. CDR1 is SGHDT, CDR2 YYEEEE, per germline. The CDR3 loop spans 15 amino acids. The CDR3 here is CASSRRDRDNQPQHF. The CDR3 bases are TGTGCCAGCAGCCGCCGGGACAGGGATAATCAGCCCCAGCATTTT.

The chain has TRBV4-2 and TRBJ2-5, with D possibly matching TRBD2 (5 bases). Germline CDR1 and CDR2: LGHNA and YNFKEQ. The CDR3 loop spans 13 amino acids. V dropped 4 bases and J dropped 7 bases, with 13 bases sitting between them. CDR3: CASSRGTEGTQYF. As DNA, the CDR3 is TGTGCCAGCAGCCGGGGAACCGAGGGGACCCAGTACTTC.

Only a few counts were recorded for this clone. This rearrangement joins TRBV7-6 to TRBJ2-7; 7 bases match TRBD1. CDR1 and CDR2 from the germline V gene are SGHVS and FNYEAQ. The CDR3 sequence is 15 residues long. V lost 5 bases, J lost 3 bases, and 10 bases stayed unmatched. The CDR3 coding sequence is TGTGCCAGCAGCCCCCTACCGGGACAGTACTACGAGCAGTACTTC. Its translation is CASSPLPGQYYEQYF. Supplemented by reference TRBV7-6 and TRBJ2-7, the full variable domain reads GAGVSQSPRYKVTKRGQDVALRCDPISGHVSLYWYRQALGQGPEFLTYFNYEAQQDKSGLPNDRFSAERPEGSISTLTIQRTEQRDSAMYRCASSPLPGQYYEQYFGPGTRLTVT.

V is TRBV28 and J is TRBJ2-6; 7 bases fit TRBD1. J was trimmed by 2 bases and V by 6 bases; bases with no gene match: 7. The CDR3 sequence is 16 residues long. Germline CDR1 reads MDHEN; CDR2 reads SYDVKM. CDR3 bases: TGTGCCAGCAGGACAGGGCGGGTTCCTGGGGCCAACGTCCTGACTTTC. As protein: CASRTGRVPGANVLTF.

The V call is TRBV6-1, the J call TRBJ2-7; tentatively, D is TRBD2 (5 bases). Germline V gene data show CDR1 as MNHNS and CDR2 as SASEGT. The CDR3 has 18 amino acids. The V and J ends lost 0 bases and 0 bases respectively, with 18 bases between them. The CDR3 here is CASSEAPFIRGSSYEQYF. DNA for the CDR3: TGTGCCAGCAGTGAAGCCCCCTTCATACGGGGAAGCTCCTACGAGCAGTACTTC.

The chain carries TRBV2 and TRBJ2-7, with D possibly matching TRBD1 (5 bases). Germline CDR1 is SNHLY and CDR2 is FYNNEI. Between the trimmed V and J ends, which lost 6 bases and 4 bases, there was a span of 7 bases. The CDR3 totals 11 residues. The CDR3 DNA reads TGTGCCAGCAGCAGGGCATACGAGCAGTACTTC. Translating it yields CASSRAYEQYF.

The chain recombines TRBV6-4 with TRBJ2-3; the D gene is possibly TRBD2 (5 bases). The germline CDR1 and CDR2 sequences are MRHNA and SNTAGT. The V and J ends lost 7 bases and 0 bases respectively, with 11 bases between them. The CDR3 runs 14 residues. Here the CDR3 DNA reads TGTGCCAGCACCCCAGAGGGAAGCACAGATACGCAGTATTTT. Translating it yields CASTPEGSTDTQYF.

The chain carries TRBV19 and TRBJ1-6; 9 nucleotides line up with TRBD1. The CDR3 contains 15 residues. The trim removed 8 bases at V and 4 bases at J, leaving 6 bases unmatched. Germline CDR1 reads LNHDA; CDR2 reads SQIVND (reference sequence). The CDR3 loop is CASDTGTGYNSPLHF. CDR3 DNA sequence: TGTGCCAGTGATACCGGGACAGGGTATAATTCACCCCTCCACTTT. Looking up the rest from reference TRBV19 and TRBJ1-6 gives the full variable domain: DGGITQSPKYLFRKEGQNVTLSCEQNLNHDAMYWYRQDPGQGLRLIYYSQIVNDFQKGDIAEGYSVSREKKESFPLTVTSAQKNPTAFYLCASDTGTGYNSPLHFGNGTRLTVT.

This clone was seen more than once but under ten times. V and J are TRBV7-9 and TRBJ1-1; D may be TRBD1 (5 bases). The length of the CDR3 is 12 residues. The V gene lost 3 bases and the J gene lost 4 bases, with 6 bases spanning the gap. CDR1 and CDR2 from the germline V gene are SEHNR and FQNEAQ (reference sequence). The DNA of the CDR3 is TGTGCCAGCAGCTTCGACAGCACTGAAGCTTTCTTT. Translation: CASSFDSTEAFF. Complete variable domain (other parts from reference TRBV7-9 and TRBJ1-1): DTGVSQNPRHKITKRGQNVTFRCDPISEHNRLYWYRQTLGQGPEFLTYFQNEAQLEKSRLLSDRFSAERPKGSFSTLEIQRTEQGDSAMYLCASSFDSTEAFFGQGTRLTVV.